These 17 T cell receptor beta chains were all obtained from the same sample, sequenced in a study of CD8 T cells in ankylosing spondylitis. Each CDR3 protein gets one entry after TCRdb re-called the 5' RACE reads with MiXCR. The table has 350,000 to 450,000 distinct CDR3 sequences, 20% seen once; the top ten hold over 10%. Sequenced input: blood, either unsorted or a sorted T cell fraction (not recorded which). The receptors originated from a male donor with ankylosing spondylitis or in good health (not recorded which).

This clonotype was counted at least ten times. The chain combines TRBV12-3 or TRBV12-4 with TRBJ2-5; 8 bases agree with TRBD2. J was trimmed by 0 bases and V by 5 bases; bases with no gene match: 5. The CDR3 totals 15 residues. The CDR3 protein is CASSRGLAHQETQYF. In nucleotides, the CDR3 is TGTGCCAGCAGTCGCGGACTAGCCCACCAAGAGACCCAGTACTTC.

The chain is built from TRBV20-1 and TRBJ2-7, with 12 bases that match TRBD2. There are 11 residues in the CDR3. Germline CDR1 reads DFQATT; CDR2 reads SNEGSKA (reference sequence). As DNA, the CDR3 is TGCAGCGGACTAGCGGGGTACGAGCAGTACTTC. It codes for CSGLAGYEQYF.

In its sample, this clonotype was seen a few times. The V and J genes are TRBV2 and TRBJ1-1; D call uncertain. Trimming stripped 9 bases from V and 1 base from J, with 6 bases between. The germline gives CDR1 SNHLY, CDR2 FYNNEI. This CDR3 is built from 11 residues. This chain's CDR3 is CARNANTEAFF. The CDR3, as DNA: TGTGCCAGAAACGCGAACACTGAAGCTTTCTTT.

This clonotype was seen repeatedly, ten times or more. The chain is built from TRBV14 and TRBJ1-1, with a possible D match to TRBD1 (6 bases). Trimming cost V 0 bases and J 0 bases, with 8 bases left between them. The CDR3 totals 15 residues. Germline lookup yields CDR1 SGHDN and CDR2 FVKESK. The CDR3 coding sequence is TGTGCCAGCAGCCAAGAGGGGGCCGTGAACACTGAAGCTTTCTTT. This encodes CASSQEGAVNTEAFF. Full variable domain (missing parts from reference TRBV14 and TRBJ1-1): EAGVTQFPSHSVIEKGQTVTLRCDPISGHDNLYWYRRVMGKEIKFLLHFVKESKQDESGMPNNRFLAERTGGTYSTLKVQPAELEDSGVYFCASSQEGAVNTEAFFGQGTRLTVV.

This chain uses TRBV29-1 with TRBJ2-2, with 8 positions matching TRBD1. The CDR3 contains 14 residues. The germline gives CDR1 SQVTM, CDR2 ANQGSEA. Trimming took 4 bases from V and 5 from J; bases not matched to a gene: 6. The CDR3 reads CSVVTGVGTGELFF. CDR3 nucleotide sequence: TGCAGCGTTGTGACAGGGGTCGGGACCGGGGAGCTGTTTTTT.

The chain links TRBV20-1 to TRBJ2-3; 11 bases align to TRBD2. The V segment lost 7 bases and the J segment 4 bases; nucleotides outside the gene matches: 13. The CDR3 loop spans 16 amino acids. Per germline, CDR1 DFQATT and CDR2 SNEGSKA (reference sequence). DNA of the CDR3: TGCAGTGGCGCACTAGCGGGGGTTTCCAGGGCAGATACGCAGTATTTT. Its translation is CSGALAGVSRADTQYF.

The J gene is TRBJ2-5, the V gene TRBV9; D unresolved. The length of the CDR3 is 14 residues. Trimming took 0 bases from V and 1 from J, leaving 7 bases between them. The germline V gene encodes CDR1 SGDLS and CDR2 YYNGEE. The CDR3, as DNA: TGTGCCAGCAGCGTAGGCAACGGCCAAGAGACCCAGTACTTC. It codes for CASSVGNGQETQYF.

This rearrangement joins TRBV5-1 to TRBJ2-7; 10 positions match TRBD1. This CDR3 region has 15 residues. V trimming: 4 bases; J trimming: 2 bases; junction bases outside the gene matches: 6. Germline CDR1 and CDR2: SGHRS and YFSETQ. Here the CDR3 reads CASSLGTGEPYEQYF. The DNA for the CDR3 is TGCGCCAGCAGCCTGGGGACAGGGGAGCCCTACGAGCAGTACTTC.

The chain carries TRBV10-2 and TRBJ2-1, with D maybe TRBD2 (5 bases). Germline loops: CDR1 WSHSY, CDR2 SAAADI. CDR3 length: 14 residues. Trimming left V 0 bases short and J 5 bases short, with 8 bases between. The CDR3 region is CASSESKGDNEQFF. The CDR3 DNA reads TGCGCCAGCAGTGAGTCGAAGGGAGACAATGAGCAGTTCTTC.

The chain is built from TRBV7-9 and TRBJ1-1; D may be TRBD1 (5 bases). Per germline, CDR1 SEHNR and CDR2 FQNEAQ (reference sequence). The CDR3 has 14 amino acids. The V end lost 7 bases, the J end lost 2 bases, and 14 bases lay between the germline ends. CDR3 amino acids: CASTPLGGNTEAFF. The CDR3 nucleotides read TGTGCCAGCACTCCCCTCGGGGGAAACACTGAAGCTTTCTTT. Filled out from reference TRBV7-9 and TRBJ1-1, the complete variable domain reads DTGVSQNPRHKITKRGQNVTFRCDPISEHNRLYWYRQTLGQGPEFLTYFQNEAQLEKSRLLSDRFSAERPKGSFSTLEIQRTEQGDSAMYLCASTPLGGNTEAFFGQGTRLTVV.

The genes are TRBV28 and TRBJ2-5; D is uncertain. Germline V gene data show CDR1 as MDHEN and CDR2 as SYDVKM. V was clipped by 5 bases and J by 5 bases, with 6 bases between them. The CDR3 sequence is 11 residues long. Here the CDR3 DNA reads TGTGCCAGCAGTGACACGGAGACCCAGTACTTC. This codes for CASSDTETQYF.

The chain couples TRBV4-1 to TRBJ2-7; D may correspond to TRBD1 or TRBD2 (5 bases each). The CDR3 has 15 residues. Between the trimmed V and J ends, which lost 0 bases and 3 bases, there was a span of 12 bases. Per germline, CDR1 MGHRA and CDR2 YSYEKL. This CDR3 is CASSQDPGTNYEQYF. DNA of the CDR3: TGCGCCAGCAGCCAAGACCCAGGGACCAACTACGAGCAGTACTTC.

The gene calls are TRBV9 and TRBJ2-1; no clear D. V dropped 0 bases and J dropped 11 bases, with 6 bases sitting between them. The CDR3 is made up of 11 amino acids. CDR1 and CDR2 (germline): SGDLS, YYNGEE. In DNA, the CDR3 is TGTGCCAGCAGCGTAGCAGAAAAGCAGTTCTTC. Residues: CASSVAEKQFF.

This clonotype was detected only a few times. The rearrangement uses TRBV9 and TRBJ2-5; tentatively, D is TRBD2 (6 bases). CDR3 length equals 15 residues. V was shortened by 2 bases and J by 2 bases, with 13 bases between the two germline ends. Germline loops: CDR1 SGDLS, CDR2 YYNGEE. For the CDR3, the DNA is TGTGCCAGCAGCGTCAGTAGCGGTCCTCAAGAGACCCAGTACTTC. This encodes CASSVSSGPQETQYF.

The genes are TRBV5-6 and TRBJ2-1, with a weak D call TRBD1 (6 bases). V lost 2 bases, J lost 3 bases, and 9 bases lay in between. Germline V lookup: CDR1 SGHDT, CDR2 YYEEEE. This CDR3 region has 14 residues. This chain's CDR3 is CASSFTQGYNEQFF. CDR3 sequence (DNA): TGTGCCAGCAGCTTTACACAGGGCTACAATGAGCAGTTCTTC. Variable domain in full (rest from reference TRBV5-6 and TRBJ2-1): DAGVTQSPTHLIKTRGQQVTLRCSPKSGHDTVSWYQQALGQGPQFIFQYYEEEERQRGNFPDRFSGHQFPNYSSELNVNALLLGDSALYLCASSFTQGYNEQFFGPGTRLTVL.

This clonotype turned up a few times. The chain is built from TRBV27 and TRBJ2-7; no firm D call. Germline V gene lookup returns CDR1 MNHEY and CDR2 SMNVEV (reference sequence). The ends were cut back, 5 bases at V and 0 bases at J, with 14 bases in the middle. The CDR3 is 15 amino acids. DNA for the CDR3: TGTGCCAGCAGTCCCCTGGACGGAAGCTCCTACGAGCAGTACTTC. It translates to CASSPLDGSSYEQYF.

This clonotype was counted a few times. The chain recombines TRBV6-1 with TRBJ2-1; 7 bases align to TRBD2. This CDR3 has 17 amino acids. Trimming took 5 bases from V and 0 from J; bases not matched to a gene: 10. From germline, CDR1 is MNHNS and CDR2 SASEGT. As DNA, the CDR3 is TGTGCCAGCAGTACCTGTACTAGCGCGAGCTCCTACAATGAGCAGTTCTTC. Translated: CASSTCTSASSYNEQFF.